The next 30 T cell receptor beta chains were all read from a single sample in a study of Graves' ophthalmopathy and Graves' hyperthyroidism. The authors amplified TCR beta CDR3 regions, and they did so from RNA transcripts for repertoire sequencing. First-round RT-PCR with HTBI primers preceded a second-round multiplex PCR. TCRdb used MiXCR to reprocess the multiplex PCR reads, holding one entry per CDR3 protein. The sample has about 400,000 distinct CDR3 sequences, about 18% seen once; the top ten hold about 1.4%. Sequenced sample: peripheral blood. All receptors derive from a young woman with Graves' ophthalmopathy.

This clonotype was observed many times. The rearrangement joins TRBV6-2 or TRBV6-3 to TRBJ2-4, with a possible D match to TRBD1 (6 bases). CDR1 is MNHEY and CDR2 is SVGEGT in the germline V gene. Trimming shortened V by 1 base and J by 1 base, and 8 bases separated the two germline ends. The CDR3 is 15 residues long. This CDR3 is CASSYFQGAKNIQYF. CDR3 in DNA: TGTGCCAGCAGTTACTTCCAGGGGGCCAAAAACATTCAGTACTTC.

This clonotype was counted many times. This chain joins TRBV30 and TRBJ1-5; D is unclear. V lost 5 bases and J 3 bases, leaving 8 bases between the germline ends. The V gene's germline CDR1 is GTSNPN and CDR2 SVGIG (reference sequence). This CDR3 has 12 amino acids. The CDR3 DNA sequence: TGTGCCTGGGGACGTTACAATCAGCCCCAGCATTTT. Protein: CAWGRYNQPQHF.

This clonotype was picked up many times. The chain combines TRBV28 with TRBJ1-5; 9 positions agree with TRBD1. CDR1 is MDHEN and CDR2 is SYDVKM in the germline V gene. The CDR3 loop spans 16 amino acids. Germline trimming cut 5 bases from V and 7 bases from J; bases unmatched to any gene: 12. The CDR3 nucleotides are TGTGCCAGCAGTCCCGCCGGGACAGGGTTTGGGCAGCCCCAGCATTTT. Translating gives CASSPAGTGFGQPQHF.

This chain links TRBV6-2 or TRBV6-3 with TRBJ1-5, with D unclear. Germline CDR1 reads MNHEY; CDR2 reads SVGEGT. CDR3 length: 16 residues. V was trimmed by 4 bases and J by 4 bases, leaving 17 bases between them. The chain's CDR3 is CASSFTRTALNQPQHF. The CDR3 DNA reads as TGTGCCAGCAGTTTTACACGGACGGCACTTAATCAGCCCCAGCATTTT.

The gene calls are TRBV2 and TRBJ2-7; D possibly corresponds to TRBD2 (6 bases). CDR1 is SNHLY, CDR2 FYNNEI, per germline. The CDR3 runs 13 residues. Trimming took off 6 bases at V and 7 bases at J, with 16 bases between the two ends. CDR3 region: CASSLGLRGEQYF. DNA for the CDR3: TGTGCCAGCAGCCTTGGACTACGGGGGGAGCAGTACTTC. The full variable domain, its missing parts supplied by reference TRBV2 and TRBJ2-7, is EPEVTQTPSHQVTQMGQEVILRCVPISNHLYFYWYRQILGQKVEFLVSFYNNEISEKSEIFDDQFSVERPDGSNFTLKIRSTKLEDSAMYFCASSLGLRGEQYFGPGTRLTVT.

The chain carries TRBV28 and TRBJ2-5; D uncertain. This CDR3 contains 15 residues. From germline, CDR1 is MDHEN and CDR2 SYDVKM. V gave up 3 bases and J gave up 1 base, with 12 bases separating them. The CDR3 coding sequence is TGTGCCAGCAGTTTCCTTGAAGACCCCCAAGAGACCCAGTACTTC. It specifies CASSFLEDPQETQYF.

Ten or more counts support this clonotype. The genes are TRBV2 and TRBJ2-5, with 7 bases fitting TRBD2. Germline trimming cut 4 bases from V and 3 bases from J; bases unmatched to any gene: 5. This CDR3 contains 14 residues. Germline V gene sequence: CDR1 SNHLY, CDR2 FYNNEI. In nucleotides, the CDR3 is TGTGCCAGCAGTGCGTCGAGCGGGGAAGAGACCCAGTACTTC. Translation gives CASSASSGEETQYF.

The sample holds a few counts of this clonotype. The chain couples TRBV5-1 to TRBJ2-2; D ambiguous. The germline CDR1 and CDR2 sequences are SGHRS and YFSETQ. The CDR3 extends over 15 amino acids. Trimming cost V 2 bases and J 2 bases, with 10 bases left between them. The CDR3 sequence is CASSFDKINTGELFF. CDR3 coding DNA: TGCGCCAGCAGCTTCGACAAGATAAACACCGGGGAGCTGTTTTTT. Using reference TRBV5-1 and TRBJ2-2 for the parts outside the CDR3, the full variable domain is KAGVTQTPRYLIKTRGQQVTLSCSPISGHRSVSWYQQTPGQGLQFLFEYFSETQRNKGNFPGRFSGRQFSNSRSEMNVSTLELGDSALYLCASSFDKINTGELFFGEGSRLTVL.

This clonotype was detected ten times or more. This chain connects TRBV30 to TRBJ1-2; 9 bases agree with TRBD1. This CDR3 is built from 14 residues. Trimming took 5 bases from V and 2 from J; bases not matched to a gene: 6. Germline V gene lookup returns CDR1 GTSNPN and CDR2 SVGIG (reference sequence). The CDR3 sequence: CAWAGTGKNYGYTF. The DNA of the CDR3 is TGTGCCTGGGCCGGGACAGGGAAAAACTATGGCTACACCTTC.

The chain employs TRBV6-1 and TRBJ1-6; D may be TRBD1 (5 bases). The CDR3 covers 15 residues. The germline CDR1 and CDR2 sequences are MNHNS and SASEGT. V lost 3 bases to trimming and J lost 5 bases, with 11 bases between them. The CDR3 bases are TGTGCCAGCAGTGAGATGGGGCCCCATAATTCACCCCTCCACTTT. Protein product: CASSEMGPHNSPLHF.

This clonotype was seen ten or more times. The chain combines TRBV6-1 with TRBJ1-1; possibly TRBD1 for D (5 bases). V was shortened by 8 bases and J by 4 bases, with 17 bases between the two germline ends. CDR1 is MNHNS and CDR2 is SASEGT in the germline V gene. The CDR3 contains 14 residues. This chain's CDR3 is CASREGTEITEAFF. In DNA, the CDR3 is TGTGCCAGCCGGGAAGGGACCGAAATCACTGAAGCTTTCTTT.

CDR3 amino acids: CASSGTPRYTF. The CDR3 DNA is TGTGCCAGCAGCGGGACCCCCCGCTACACCTTC. This sequence joins TRBV28 and TRBJ1-2, with a possible D match to TRBD1 (5 bases). Germline V gene data show CDR1 as MDHEN and CDR2 as SYDVKM. Trimming pared 6 bases from V and 9 bases from J, leaving 11 bases between. This CDR3 region has 11 residues.

This clonotype was counted only a few times. CDR3 DNA sequence: TGCGCCAGCAGCCGAAATAGCGGGAGCTCCTACGAGCAGTACTTC. This translates into CASSRNSGSSYEQYF. This chain uses TRBV5-1 with TRBJ2-7, with 9 bases identical to TRBD2. The CDR3 loop spans 15 amino acids. V trimming: 4 bases; J trimming: 0 bases; junction bases outside the gene matches: 5. Germline lookup yields CDR1 SGHRS and CDR2 YFSETQ.

This clonotype showed up many times. At one end, the junction sequence differs from germline, possibly due to a read error. CDR3 loop: CASREGTSGDTIYF. CDR3 coding DNA: TGTGCCAGCAGAGAGGGGACATCTGGAGACACCATATATTTT. The J gene is TRBJ1-3, the V gene TRBV7-9; D might be TRBD1 (6 bases). CDR3 length equals 14 residues. Germline loops: CDR1 SEHNR, CDR2 FQNEAQ (reference sequence). The variable domain in full, with the rest retrieved from reference TRBV7-9 and TRBJ1-3, is DTGVSQNPRHKITKRGQNVTFRCDPISEHNRLYWYRQTLGQGPEFLTYFQNEAQLEKSRLLSDRFSAERPKGSFSTLEIQRTEQGDSAMYLCASREGTSGDTIYFGEGSWLTVV.

In this sample, this clonotype turned up once. The CDR3 bases are TGTGCCAGCAGTTTATCAGGGGCGGAGGATGGCTACACCTTC. Translating gives CASSLSGAEDGYTF. The chain couples TRBV12-3 or TRBV12-4 to TRBJ1-2; possibly TRBD1 for D (6 bases). This CDR3 contains 14 residues. V lost 2 bases and J 6 bases, leaving 13 bases between the germline ends.

As regards this clonotype: Mismatch with germline at one junction end may stem from a read error. The chain links TRBV7-9 to TRBJ2-6; 9 bases are a match to TRBD1. In germline, CDR1 is SEHNR, CDR2 FQNEAQ (reference sequence). The CDR3 totals 13 residues. The CDR3 loop is CASSLGTGEVLAF. In DNA form, the CDR3 reads TGTGCCAGCAGCTTAGGGACAGGGGAAGTCCTGGCTTTC.

Many counts were recorded for this clonotype. This chain joins TRBV9 and TRBJ1-3; D is unclear. Per the germline V gene, CDR1 is SGDLS and CDR2 is YYNGEE. The CDR3 length is 17 residues. V was clipped by 0 bases and J by 0 bases, with 13 bases between them. In DNA, the CDR3 is TGTGCCAGCAGCGTAGCCGCTACAGTAAGCTCTGGAAACACCATATATTTT. As protein: CASSVAATVSSGNTIYF.

The sample holds many counts of this clonotype. The V call is TRBV28, the J call TRBJ2-7; D is perhaps TRBD1 (7 bases). This CDR3 has 14 amino acids. Per germline, CDR1 MDHEN and CDR2 SYDVKM. Trimming took off 4 bases at V and 4 bases at J, with 14 bases between the two ends. CDR3 in DNA: TGTGCCAGCAGTTCAGGGGGGACAGTTTACGAGCAGTACTTC. This sequence encodes CASSSGGTVYEQYF.

This clonotype has ten or more counts. The chain is built from TRBV6-1 and TRBJ1-1, with D unresolved. Trimming shortened V by 5 bases and J by 4 bases, and 5 bases separated the two germline ends. Germline-derived CDR1 and CDR2 are MNHNS and SASEGT. This CDR3 has 11 amino acids. Written as DNA, the CDR3 is TGTGCCAGCAGTCGAAGCACTGAAGCTTTCTTT. It encodes CASSRSTEAFF.

This clonotype was seen many times. The chain links TRBV29-1 to TRBJ2-5; 9 nucleotides agree with TRBD1. V lost 5 bases to trimming and J lost 5 bases; unmatched junction nucleotides: 9. This CDR3 contains 14 residues. Germline values: CDR1 SQVTM, CDR2 ANQGSEA. CDR3 nucleotides: TGCAGCGTTCTCCTTACAGGGGGCGGGGAGACCCAGTACTTC. Its translation: CSVLLTGGGETQYF.

This clonotype was seen a handful of times. J is TRBJ1-1 and V is TRBV30, with D possibly matching TRBD1 (5 bases). In germline, CDR1 is GTSNPN, CDR2 SVGIG (reference sequence). Deletions cut 3 bases from V and 5 bases from J, with 16 bases between. The CDR3 has 14 amino acids. The CDR3 loop reads CAWRQETRGTEAFF. The DNA of the CDR3 is TGTGCCTGGAGGCAGGAGACAAGGGGAACTGAAGCTTTCTTT.

This chain joins TRBV6-1 and TRBJ2-7, with TRBD2 as a possible D gene (6 bases). The CDR3 has 12 residues. V was cut by 8 bases and J by 3 bases, with 11 bases left in between. Germline assignment: CDR1 MNHNS and CDR2 SASEGT. CDR3 in amino acids: CASSGGIYEQYF. In DNA, the CDR3 is TGTGCCAGCTCTGGCGGGATCTACGAGCAGTACTTC.

This clonotype has a handful of counts. The chain is built from TRBV4-1 and TRBJ2-7; TRBD1 matches 7 bases. The germline CDR1 and CDR2 sequences are MGHRA and YSYEKL. With V trimmed by 1 base and J by 5 bases, 8 bases remained unmatched. The CDR3 is made up of 15 amino acids. As DNA, the CDR3 is TGCGCCAGCAGCCAAGCTGCCAGGGGGAGTGACGAGCAGTACTTC. This translates into CASSQAARGSDEQYF.

This clonotype appeared many times. The genes are TRBV20-1 and TRBJ2-7, with 8 bases fitting TRBD2. The CDR3 totals 13 residues. Germline CDR1 and CDR2: DFQATT and SNEGSKA (reference sequence). The V gene end was trimmed by 5 bases and the J gene end by 6 bases; junction bases not matched to a gene: 9. This chain's CDR3 is CSADGRASSEQYF. The CDR3 nucleotides read TGCAGTGCTGACGGGAGGGCCTCCAGCGAGCAGTACTTC.

This clonotype was seen repeatedly, ten times or more. The chain links TRBV7-2 to TRBJ2-4, with TRBD1 matching 7 bases. Germline V CDR1 and CDR2: SGHTA, FQGNSA. J gave up 1 base and V 5 bases, and 11 bases lay outside the gene matches. This CDR3 has 17 residues. CDR3 amino acids: CASSTLTGVGAKNIQYF. The CDR3 DNA follows: TGTGCCAGCAGCACCCTTACAGGGGTTGGCGCCAAAAACATTCAGTACTTC.

Many counts were recorded for this clonotype. CDR3 sequence (DNA): TGTGCCAGCAGCCCGTACGGGACAGGGGTTGGAAACACCATATATTTT. Translated, it gives CASSPYGTGVGNTIYF. The rearrangement joins TRBV7-3 to TRBJ1-3; 10 bases match TRBD1. The CDR3 extends over 16 amino acids. Germline V gene data show CDR1 as SGHTA and CDR2 as FQGTGA. V was clipped by 5 bases and J by 3 bases; unmatched bases: 7.

This clonotype was seen at least ten times. The chain carries TRBV5-1 and TRBJ2-7; D is possibly TRBD2 (5 bases). This CDR3 is 16 amino acids long. Germline values: CDR1 SGHRS, CDR2 YFSETQ. Trimming shortened V by 0 bases and J by 2 bases, and 15 bases separated the two germline ends. The CDR3 region has the DNA TGCGCCAGCAGCTTGGTGTCGCGGGTGGTGACCTACGAGCAGTACTTC. Its translation is CASSLVSRVVTYEQYF.

This clonotype has at least ten counts. The chain combines TRBV20-1 with TRBJ1-2; TRBD1 might be the D (5 bases). V was shortened by 4 bases and J by 0 bases, with 9 bases between the two germline ends. CDR1 and CDR2 from the germline V gene are DFQATT and SNEGSKA (reference sequence). The CDR3 is 13 residues long. CDR3 region: CSAIDSANYGYTF. The CDR3, as DNA: TGCAGTGCTATCGACAGTGCTAACTATGGCTACACCTTC.

This clonotype has at least ten counts. The rearrangement uses TRBV11-2 and TRBJ2-2; D gene unclear. The CDR3 totals 15 residues. In germline, CDR1 is SGHAT, CDR2 FQNNGV. The V and J ends lost 8 bases and 1 base respectively, with 14 bases between them. The CDR3 DNA is TGTGCCAGCCACCTCTCGGGTGGGAACACCGGGGAGCTGTTTTTT. Its protein product is CASHLSGGNTGELFF.

This clonotype was seen repeatedly, ten times or more. The rearrangement joins TRBV11-1 to TRBJ2-5, with D possibly matching TRBD2 (6 bases). Germline V CDR1 and CDR2: SGHAT, FQDESV (reference sequence). The CDR3 loop spans 14 amino acids. V lost 5 bases and J 5 bases, leaving 15 bases between the germline ends. CDR3 amino acids: CASSQGLPGETQYF. CDR3 sequence (DNA): TGTGCCAGCAGCCAGGGACTCCCCGGGGAGACCCAGTACTTC.